Listed below are T cell receptor beta chains from one sample, sequenced in a study of CD8+ T cells in alopecia areata. Only in-frame clones appear in the TCRdb table, and some are missing; sequencing was by immunoSEQ multiplex PCR. The table shows several thousand clones, with approximately 64% occurring only once. Sequences were derived from skin, sampled at week 4, from a patient treated with tofacitinib. These receptors were obtained from a human donor with alopecia areata. The CDR3 runs from the conserved cysteine through the conserved F or W. The D gene is left open where the match is weak. Clone sizes are given selectively: once, few, many, or a class where the clone is expanded.

abundance: -; j_gene: TRBJ2-1; v_gene: TRBV14; d_gene: TRBD2; CDR3nt: TGTGCCAGCAGGAAGGGCCTAGCGGGAGGGCCTGGCGACTACAATGAGCAGTTCTTC; CDR3aa: CASRKGLAGGPGDYNEQFF
abundance: -; j_gene: TRBJ2-1; v_gene: TRBV9; d_gene: -; CDR3nt: TGTGCCAGCAGCGGCGGGACGGACAATGAGCAGTTCTTC; CDR3aa: CASSGGTDNEQFF
abundance: once; j_gene: TRBJ2-1; v_gene: TRBV7-8; d_gene: -; CDR3nt: TGTGCCAGCACCCCATCCCCGGGGAGAGAGCAGTTCTTC; CDR3aa: CASTPSPGREQFF
abundance: -; j_gene: TRBJ1-1; v_gene: TRBV6-5; d_gene: -; CDR3nt: TGTGCCAGCAGTCGCGCAGACCTCATGAACACTGAAGCTTTCTTT; CDR3aa: CASSRADLMNTEAFF
abundance: -; j_gene: TRBJ2-3; v_gene: TRBV5-4; d_gene: -; CDR3nt: TGTGCCAGCAGCTCCGCCCCTAGGGTCCTCCGGGATACGCAGTATTTT; CDR3aa: CASSSAPRVLRDTQYF
abundance: -; j_gene: TRBJ1-2; v_gene: TRBV4-1; d_gene: -; CDR3nt: TGCGCCAGCAGCCAACCTTACCAGCAGGGCTACACCTTC; CDR3aa: CASSQPYQQGYTF
abundance: once; j_gene: TRBJ2-1; v_gene: TRBV6-6; d_gene: -; CDR3nt: TGTGCCAGCAGTGCCCAGGGGGGGTTAAATGAGCAGTTCTTC; CDR3aa: CASSAQGGLNEQFF
abundance: -; j_gene: TRBJ2-1; v_gene: TRBV4-1; d_gene: TRBD2; CDR3nt: TGCGCCAGCAGCCCGGGACTAGCGGGATACAATGAGCAGTTCTTC; CDR3aa: CASSPGLAGYNEQFF
abundance: -; j_gene: TRBJ2-5; v_gene: TRBV7-9; d_gene: -; CDR3nt: TGTGCCAGCAGCCCCCCTGGCCAGCGGAGACTCCAAGAGACCCAGTACTTC; CDR3aa: CASSPPGQRRLQETQYF
abundance: large; j_gene: TRBJ1-2; v_gene: TRBV7-2; d_gene: -; CDR3nt: TGTGCCAGCAGCCAGAACTACTATGGCTACACCTTC; CDR3aa: CASSQNYYGYTF
abundance: -; j_gene: TRBJ2-7; v_gene: TRBV4-1; d_gene: -; CDR3nt: TGCGCCAGCAGCCGCACCGGGACAATGAATTACGAGCAGTACTTC; CDR3aa: CASSRTGTMNYEQYF
abundance: -; j_gene: TRBJ2-7; v_gene: TRBV7-9; d_gene: -; CDR3nt: TGTGCCAGCAGCTTAATGCAGGGCGAGCAGTACTTC; CDR3aa: CASSLMQGEQYF
abundance: -; j_gene: TRBJ1-5; v_gene: TRBV6-6; d_gene: TRBD1; CDR3nt: TGTGCCAGCAGGTCCCAGGGGGCTAACTTCAATCAGCCCCAGCATTTT; CDR3aa: CASRSQGANFNQPQHF
abundance: -; j_gene: TRBJ2-1; v_gene: TRBV30; d_gene: -; CDR3nt: TGTGCCTCAGGACTCACCCTTTACAATGAGCAGTTCTTC; CDR3aa: CASGLTLYNEQFF
abundance: -; j_gene: TRBJ2-1; v_gene: TRBV4-1; d_gene: TRBD2; CDR3nt: TGCGCCAGCAGCCGCCTGGGGAGCGGGGGAGGTTACAATGAGCAGTTCTTC; CDR3aa: CASSRLGSGGGYNEQFF
abundance: -; j_gene: TRBJ2-2; v_gene: TRBV7-2; d_gene: -; CDR3nt: TGTGCCAGCAGCTTAGGAGGTTTAGGCGGGGAGCTGTTTTTT; CDR3aa: CASSLGGLGGELFF
abundance: few; j_gene: TRBJ2-2; v_gene: TRBV9; d_gene: TRBD2; CDR3nt: TGTGCCAGCAGCCCTAGCGGGGGAAACACCGGGGAGCTGTTTTTT; CDR3aa: CASSPSGGNTGELFF
abundance: -; j_gene: TRBJ2-1; v_gene: TRBV7-3; d_gene: TRBD2; CDR3nt: TGTGCCAGCAGCTTGACTAGCGGGAGGTCCAGCTCCTACAATGAGCAGTTCTTC; CDR3aa: CASSLTSGRSSSYNEQFF
abundance: -; j_gene: TRBJ1-5; v_gene: TRBV7-9; d_gene: -; CDR3nt: TGTGCCAGCAGCTTCGGGGACCGGGTCGGTGGCAATCAGCCCCAGCATTTT; CDR3aa: CASSFGDRVGGNQPQHF
abundance: -; j_gene: TRBJ1-1; v_gene: TRBV6-5; d_gene: -; CDR3nt: TGTGCCAGCAGTTACGGGGGGCGGTGGACTGAAGCTTTCTTT; CDR3aa: CASSYGGRWTEAFF